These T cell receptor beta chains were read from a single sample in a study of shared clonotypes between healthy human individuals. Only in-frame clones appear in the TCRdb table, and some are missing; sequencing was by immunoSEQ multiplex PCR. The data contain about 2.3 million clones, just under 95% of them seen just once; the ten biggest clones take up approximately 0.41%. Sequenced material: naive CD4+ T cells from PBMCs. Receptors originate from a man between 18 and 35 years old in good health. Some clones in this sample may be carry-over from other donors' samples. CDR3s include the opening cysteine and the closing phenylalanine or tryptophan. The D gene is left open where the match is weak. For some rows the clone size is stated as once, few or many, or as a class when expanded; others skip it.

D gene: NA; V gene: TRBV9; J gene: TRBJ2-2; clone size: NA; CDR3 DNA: TGTGCCAGCAGCCTATCGGACAGATACACCGGGGAGCTGTTTTTT; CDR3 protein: CASSLSDRYTGELFF
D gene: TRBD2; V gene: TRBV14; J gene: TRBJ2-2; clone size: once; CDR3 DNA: TGTGCCAGCAGCAAACTTACTAGCGGGAGTACCGGGGAGCTGTTTTTT; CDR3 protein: CASSKLTSGSTGELFF
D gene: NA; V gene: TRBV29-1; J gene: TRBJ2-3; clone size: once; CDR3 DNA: TGCAGCGTTGAGTCCGGGAGCTCAGATACGCAGTATTTT; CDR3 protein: CSVESGSSDTQYF
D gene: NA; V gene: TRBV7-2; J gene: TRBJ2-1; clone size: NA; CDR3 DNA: TGTGCCAGCAGCTCGACCCTTTACAATGAGCAGTTCTTC; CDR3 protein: CASSSTLYNEQFF
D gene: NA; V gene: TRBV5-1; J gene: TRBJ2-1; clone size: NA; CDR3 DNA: TGCGCCAGCAGCTTGGGATTCGGGAGTTCCTACAATGAGCAGTTCTTC; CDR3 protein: CASSLGFGSSYNEQFF
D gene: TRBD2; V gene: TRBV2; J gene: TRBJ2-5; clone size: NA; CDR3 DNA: TGTGCCAGCAGTGAAGCGCTTGCGGGAGGGGAGACCCAGTACTTC; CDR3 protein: CASSEALAGGETQYF
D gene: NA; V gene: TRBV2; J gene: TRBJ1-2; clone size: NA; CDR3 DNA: TGTGCCAGCAGGGGCAATTGGGGTGGCTACACCTTC; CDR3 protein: CASRGNWGGYTF
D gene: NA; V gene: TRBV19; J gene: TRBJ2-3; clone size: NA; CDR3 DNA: TGTGCCTCTAGGGGGGGGGCTTCGGGCACAGATACGCAGTATTTT; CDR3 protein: CASRGGASGTDTQYF
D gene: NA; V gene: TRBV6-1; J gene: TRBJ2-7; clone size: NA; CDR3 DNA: TGTGCCAGCAGTCCAAGGGACGAGTCCTACGAGCAGTACTTC; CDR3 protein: CASSPRDESYEQYF
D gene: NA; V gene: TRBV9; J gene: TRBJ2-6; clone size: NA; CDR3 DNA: TGTGCCAGCAGCGGCGGGACCATCAACGTCCTGACTTTC; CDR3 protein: CASSGGTINVLTF
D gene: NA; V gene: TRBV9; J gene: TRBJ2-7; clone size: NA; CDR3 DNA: TGTGCCAGCAGCGCCAGCCCGACAGCGAACTACGAGCAGTACTTC; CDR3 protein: CASSASPTANYEQYF
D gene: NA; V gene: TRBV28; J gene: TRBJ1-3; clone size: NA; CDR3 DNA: TGTGCCAGCAGTTTTAGGCGGCAGGGTAACACCATATATTTT; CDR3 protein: CASSFRRQGNTIYF
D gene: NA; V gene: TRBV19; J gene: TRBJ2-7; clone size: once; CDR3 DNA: TGTGCCAGTAGTTCGTGGCTCCTCCCCAATCGGGAGCAGTACTTC; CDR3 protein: CASSSWLLPNREQYF
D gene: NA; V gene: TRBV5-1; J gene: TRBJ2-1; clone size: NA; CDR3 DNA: TGCGCCAGCAGCTTGGGGGACGACTACAATGAGCAGTTCTTC; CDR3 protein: CASSLGDDYNEQFF
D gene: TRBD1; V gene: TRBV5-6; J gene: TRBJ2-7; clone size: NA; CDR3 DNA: TGTGCCAGCAGCCTACTACAGGGGGGCCACGAGCAGTACTTC; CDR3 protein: CASSLLQGGHEQYF
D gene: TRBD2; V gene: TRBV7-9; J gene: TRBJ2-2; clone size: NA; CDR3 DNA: TGTGTCGGTAGCGGGAGGGCGAACACCGGGGAGCTGTTTTTT; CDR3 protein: CVGSGRANTGELFF
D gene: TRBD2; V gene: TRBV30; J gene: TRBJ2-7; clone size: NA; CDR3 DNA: TGTGCCTGGGCTAGCGGCCCCTACGAGCAGTACTTC; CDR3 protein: CAWASGPYEQYF
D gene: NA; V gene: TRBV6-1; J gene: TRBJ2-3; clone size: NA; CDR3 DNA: TGTGCCAGCCGGGGGGCCAGCACAGATACGCAGTATTTT; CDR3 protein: CASRGASTDTQYF
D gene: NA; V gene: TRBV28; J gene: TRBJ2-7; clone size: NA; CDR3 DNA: TGTGCCAGCCGGGGCCGCTTGTACGAGCAGTACTTC; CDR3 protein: CASRGRLYEQYF
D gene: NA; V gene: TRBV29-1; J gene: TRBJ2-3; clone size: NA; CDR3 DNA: TGCAGCGAGTTGTACTGGGGCACAGATACGCAGTATTTT; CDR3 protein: CSELYWGTDTQYF
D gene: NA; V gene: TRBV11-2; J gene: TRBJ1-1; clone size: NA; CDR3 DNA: TGTGCCAGCAGCTTTCTTTCCACTGAAGCTTTCTTT; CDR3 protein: CASSFLSTEAFF
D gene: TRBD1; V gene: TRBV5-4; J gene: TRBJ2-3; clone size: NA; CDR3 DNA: TGTGCCAGCAGCGTGGGACAGGGGAACGGGGATACGCAGTATTTT; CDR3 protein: CASSVGQGNGDTQYF
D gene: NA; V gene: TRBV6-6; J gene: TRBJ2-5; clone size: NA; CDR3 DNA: TGTGCCAGCAGTTACGGTCTTGGATGGGAGACCCAGTACTTC; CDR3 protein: CASSYGLGWETQYF
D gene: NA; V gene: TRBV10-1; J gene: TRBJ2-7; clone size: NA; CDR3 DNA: TGCGCCAGCAGGGGCAGGGTAGGTTACGAGCAGTACTTC; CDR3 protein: CASRGRVGYEQYF
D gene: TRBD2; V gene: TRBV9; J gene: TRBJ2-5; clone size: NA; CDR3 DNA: TGTGCCAGCAGCGTAGCGGGAGGAGAGACCCAGTACTTC; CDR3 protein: CASSVAGGETQYF
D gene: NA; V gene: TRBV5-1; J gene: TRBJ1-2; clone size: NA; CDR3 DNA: TGCGCCAGCCATGAGGGGCAAAACTATGGCTACACCTTC; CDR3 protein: CASHEGQNYGYTF
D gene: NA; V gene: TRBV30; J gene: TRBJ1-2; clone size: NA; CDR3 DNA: TGTGCCTGGAGGGGGGTCTATGGCTACACCTTC; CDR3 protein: CAWRGVYGYTF
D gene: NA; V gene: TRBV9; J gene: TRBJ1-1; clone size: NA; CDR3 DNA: TGTGCCAGCAGCGTAGGGCACAGGAACACTGAAGCTTTCTTT; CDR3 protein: CASSVGHRNTEAFF
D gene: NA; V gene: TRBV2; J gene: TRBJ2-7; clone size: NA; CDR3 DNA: TGTGCCAGCAGTGAACAGGGGAACACCTACGAGCAGTACTTC; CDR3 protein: CASSEQGNTYEQYF
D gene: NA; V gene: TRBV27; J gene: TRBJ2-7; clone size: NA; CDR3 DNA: TGTGCCAGCAGTTTACTCCCTTGGGGCTACGAGCAGTACTTC; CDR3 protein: CASSLLPWGYEQYF
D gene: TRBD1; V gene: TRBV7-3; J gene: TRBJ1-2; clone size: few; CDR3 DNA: TGTGCCAGCAGCTCCGGACAGGGAGACGGCTACACCTTC; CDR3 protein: CASSSGQGDGYTF
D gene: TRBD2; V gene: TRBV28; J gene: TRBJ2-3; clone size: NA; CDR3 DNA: TGTGCCAGCAGTTTGGTATCGGGACTAGCGGGGGGGGGCACAGATACGCAGTATTTT; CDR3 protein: CASSLVSGLAGGGTDTQYF
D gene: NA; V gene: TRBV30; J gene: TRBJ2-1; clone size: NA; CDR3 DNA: TGTGCCTGGACTTTCCTCGGGACCTACAATGAGCAGTTCTTC; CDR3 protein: CAWTFLGTYNEQFF
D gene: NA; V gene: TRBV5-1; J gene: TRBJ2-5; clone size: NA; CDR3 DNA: TGCGCCAGCAGCTTGGAAACTTTCCAAGAGACCCAGTACTTC; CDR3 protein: CASSLETFQETQYF
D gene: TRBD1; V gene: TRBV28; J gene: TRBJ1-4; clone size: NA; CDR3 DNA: TGTGCCAGCAGTTTCCTACAGGGGGCGAATGAAAAACTGTTTTTT; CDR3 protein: CASSFLQGANEKLFF
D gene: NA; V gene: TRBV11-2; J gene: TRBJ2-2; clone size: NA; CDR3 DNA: TGTGCCAGCAGCTTAGGAAGGGAAACCGGGGAGCTGTTTTTT; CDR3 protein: CASSLGRETGELFF
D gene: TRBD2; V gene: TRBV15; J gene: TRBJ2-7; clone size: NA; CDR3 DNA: TGTGCCACCAGCGATGGGACTAGCGGGAGGTACGAGCAGTACTTC; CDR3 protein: CATSDGTSGRYEQYF
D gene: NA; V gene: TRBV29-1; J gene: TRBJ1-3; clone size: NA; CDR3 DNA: TGCAGCGTTGGTGGTGGATTGAGAAACACCATATATTTT; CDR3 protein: CSVGGGLRNTIYF
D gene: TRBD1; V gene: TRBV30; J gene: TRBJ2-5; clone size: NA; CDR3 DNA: TGTGCCTGGACCTACGGACAGGGGCCTTTGGAGACCCAGTACTTC; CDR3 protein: CAWTYGQGPLETQYF
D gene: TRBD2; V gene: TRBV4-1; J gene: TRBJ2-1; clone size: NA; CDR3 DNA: TGCGCCAGCAGCCAAGATCGGTTAGCGGGGTACAATGAGCAGTTCTTC; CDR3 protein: CASSQDRLAGYNEQFF
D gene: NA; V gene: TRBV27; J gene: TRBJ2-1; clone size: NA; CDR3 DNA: TGTGCCAGCGCCGCGGTAAGCTCCTACAATGAGCAGTTCTTC; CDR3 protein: CASAAVSSYNEQFF
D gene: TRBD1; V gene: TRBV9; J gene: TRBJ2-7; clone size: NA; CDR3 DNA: TGTGCCAGCAGCACCCGGGACAGCCCAACCTACGAGCAGTACTTC; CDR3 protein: CASSTRDSPTYEQYF
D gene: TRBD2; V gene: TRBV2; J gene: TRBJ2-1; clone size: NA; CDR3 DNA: TGTGCCAGCAGTGAAGCGCTTGGGGCTAGCGGGAGGGCCTACAATGAGCAGTTCTTC; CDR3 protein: CASSEALGASGRAYNEQFF
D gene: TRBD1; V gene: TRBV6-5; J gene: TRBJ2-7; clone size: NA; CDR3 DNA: TGTGCCAGCGGAAGGACAGGTAGTACCTACGAGCAGTACTTC; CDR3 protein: CASGRTGSTYEQYF
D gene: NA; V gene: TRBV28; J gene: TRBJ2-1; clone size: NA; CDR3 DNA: TGTGCCAGCAGTTTCCCGGGGGTGGGAAAGCGGAATGAGCAGTTCTTC; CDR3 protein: CASSFPGVGKRNEQFF
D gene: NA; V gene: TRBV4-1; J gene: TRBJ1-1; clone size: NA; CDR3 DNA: TGCGCCAGCAGCATTTCCGGCAGCCTAAACACTGAAGCTTTCTTT; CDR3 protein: CASSISGSLNTEAFF
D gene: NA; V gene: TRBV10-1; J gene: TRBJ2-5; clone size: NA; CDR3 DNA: TGCGCCAGCAGTGAGCCGGGGGAACCCTCCCAGTACTTC; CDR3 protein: CASSEPGEPSQYF
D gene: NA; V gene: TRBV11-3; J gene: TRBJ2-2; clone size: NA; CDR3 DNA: TGTGCCAGCAGCACTGTGGGCACCGGGGAGCTGTTTTTT; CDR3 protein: CASSTVGTGELFF
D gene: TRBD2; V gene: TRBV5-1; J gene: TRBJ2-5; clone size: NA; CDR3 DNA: TGCGCCAGCAGCTTGGAGACACTCGGGGGAGCGGGACGTAAAGAGACCCAGTACTTC; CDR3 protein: CASSLETLGGAGRKETQYF
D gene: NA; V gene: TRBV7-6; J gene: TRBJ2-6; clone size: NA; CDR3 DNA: TGTGCCAGCAGCTCGAGGAGCTCTGGGGCCAACGTCCTGACTTTC; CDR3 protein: CASSSRSSGANVLTF
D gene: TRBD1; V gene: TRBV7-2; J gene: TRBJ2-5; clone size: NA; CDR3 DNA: TGTGCCAGCAGCTGGCGACAGGGCCCCGAGACCCAGTACTTC; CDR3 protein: CASSWRQGPETQYF
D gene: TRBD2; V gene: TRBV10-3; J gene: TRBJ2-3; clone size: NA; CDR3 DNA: TGTGCCATCAGACCGGGACTAGCGGGAGGGCCTAGCACAGATACGCAGTATTTT; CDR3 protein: CAIRPGLAGGPSTDTQYF
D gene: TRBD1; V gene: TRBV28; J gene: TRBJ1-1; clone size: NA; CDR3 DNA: TGTGCCAGCAGTGCAGGGGGGCGCGGGAACACTGAAGCTTTCTTT; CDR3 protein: CASSAGGRGNTEAFF
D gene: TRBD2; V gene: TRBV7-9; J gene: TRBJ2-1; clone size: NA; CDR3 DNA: TGTGCCAGCAGCTTGGGAGCGGGAGTCCTTAATGAGCAGTTCTTC; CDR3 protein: CASSLGAGVLNEQFF
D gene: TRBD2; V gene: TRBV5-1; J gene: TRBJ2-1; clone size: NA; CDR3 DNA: TGCGCCAGCAGCTTGGCGGGAGGAAGAGAGCAGTTCTTC; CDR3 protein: CASSLAGGREQFF
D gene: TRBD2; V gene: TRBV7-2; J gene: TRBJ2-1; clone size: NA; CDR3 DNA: TGTGCCAGCAGCTTAGCTGTTCTAGCGGGGTTAATGAATGAGCAGTTCTTC; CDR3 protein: CASSLAVLAGLMNEQFF
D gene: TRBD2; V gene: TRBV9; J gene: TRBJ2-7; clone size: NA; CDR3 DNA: TGTGCCAGCAGCCCAGGACTAGCGGGAGGGCCCGGAGTTAAGCAGTACTTC; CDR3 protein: CASSPGLAGGPGVKQYF
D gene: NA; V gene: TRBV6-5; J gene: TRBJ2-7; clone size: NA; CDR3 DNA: TGTGCCAGCAGTACGGGACTTAAGAGACTTAGCGAGCAGTACTTC; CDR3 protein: CASSTGLKRLSEQYF
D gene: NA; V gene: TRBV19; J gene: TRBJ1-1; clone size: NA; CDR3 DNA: TGTGCCAGTAGTATCGGGGCAATCGGCACTGAAGCTTTCTTT; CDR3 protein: CASSIGAIGTEAFF